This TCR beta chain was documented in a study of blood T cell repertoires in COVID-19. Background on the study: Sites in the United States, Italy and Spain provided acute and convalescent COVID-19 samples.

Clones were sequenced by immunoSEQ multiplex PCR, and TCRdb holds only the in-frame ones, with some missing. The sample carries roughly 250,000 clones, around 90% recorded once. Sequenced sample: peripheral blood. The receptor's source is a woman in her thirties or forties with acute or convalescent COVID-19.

The CDR3 region is CASSQGRLANEQFF. The CDR3 region has the DNA TGTGCCAGCAGCCAAGGGAGACTAGCAAATGAGCAGTTCTTC. V usage is TRBV3-1 (or the pseudogene TRBV3-2) and J usage is TRBJ2-1; 7 nucleotides align to TRBD2. Per germline, CDR1 LGHDT and CDR2 YNNKEL (reference sequence). Trimming at V came to 1 base and at J to 7 bases, leaving 4 bases not matched to a gene. There are 14 residues in the CDR3.